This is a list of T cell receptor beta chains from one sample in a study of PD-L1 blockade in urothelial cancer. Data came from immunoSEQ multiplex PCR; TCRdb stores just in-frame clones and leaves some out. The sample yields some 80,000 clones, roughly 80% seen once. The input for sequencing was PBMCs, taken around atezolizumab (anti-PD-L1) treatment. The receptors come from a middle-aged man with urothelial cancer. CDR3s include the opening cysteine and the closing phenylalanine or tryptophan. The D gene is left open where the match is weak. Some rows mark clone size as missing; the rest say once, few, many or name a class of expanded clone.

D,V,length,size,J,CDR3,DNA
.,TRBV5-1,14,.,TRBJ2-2,CASSGQTNTGELFF,TGCGCCAGCAGCGGACAGACGAACACCGGGGAGCTGTTTTTT
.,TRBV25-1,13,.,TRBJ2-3,CASGFGIGDTQYF,TGTGCCAGCGGTTTCGGGATAGGGGATACGCAGTATTTT
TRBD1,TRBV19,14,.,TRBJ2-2,CASIPTGGAGELFF,TGTGCCAGTATTCCTACAGGGGGCGCCGGGGAGCTGTTTTTT
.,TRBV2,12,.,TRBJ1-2,CASSEAEEGYTF,TGTGCCAGCAGTGAAGCAGAGGAAGGCTACACCTTC
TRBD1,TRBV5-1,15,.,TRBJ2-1,CASSLVKQGPDEQFF,TGCGCCAGCAGCTTGGTAAAACAGGGGCCCGATGAGCAGTTCTTC
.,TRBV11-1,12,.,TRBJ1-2,CASSSGSYGYTF,TGTGCCAGCAGCTCCGGGAGCTATGGCTACACCTTC
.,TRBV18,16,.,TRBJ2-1,CASSPPGGLVNNEQFF,TGTGCCAGCTCACCACCGGGGGGACTCGTCAACAATGAGCAGTTCTTC
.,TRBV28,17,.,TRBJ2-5,CASSIPIDLEDVETQYF,TGTGCCAGCAGCATTCCGATCGACCTCGAGGATGTAGAGACCCAGTACTTC
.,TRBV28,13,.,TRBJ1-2,CASSGQSNYGYTF,TGTGCCAGCAGTGGACAGTCTAACTATGGCTACACCTTC
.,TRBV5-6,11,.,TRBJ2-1,CASSLPGEQFF,TGTGCCAGCAGCTTGCCGGGGGAGCAGTTCTTC
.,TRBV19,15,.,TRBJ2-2,CASRRQDTNTGELFF,TGTGCCTCCCGTCGACAGGATACGAACACCGGGGAGCTGTTTTTT
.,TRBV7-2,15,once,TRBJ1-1,CASSLLRATGAGAFF,TGTGCCAGCAGCCTTCTCCGGGCCACCGGCGCGGGAGCTTTCTTT
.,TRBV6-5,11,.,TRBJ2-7,CASTYEYEQYF,TGTGCCAGCACTTACGAGTACGAGCAGTACTTC
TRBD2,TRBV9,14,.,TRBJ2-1,CARPHPGLVNEQFF,TGTGCCAGGCCACACCCGGGACTAGTCAATGAGCAGTTCTTC
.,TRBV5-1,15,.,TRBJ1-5,CASRSGLRLSQPQHF,TGCGCCAGCAGAAGTGGCCTGCGGTTAAGTCAGCCCCAGCATTTT
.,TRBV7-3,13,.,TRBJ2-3,CASQAAGTDTQYF,TGTGCCAGTCAAGCTGCCGGCACAGATACGCAGTATTTT
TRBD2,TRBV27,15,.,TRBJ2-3,CASSRLAGSTDTQYF,TGTGCCAGCAGTCGACTAGCGGGAAGCACAGATACGCAGTATTTT
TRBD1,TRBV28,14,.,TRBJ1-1,CASSLLGTGEMAFF,TGTGCCAGCAGTTTATTAGGGACAGGGGAAATGGCTTTCTTT
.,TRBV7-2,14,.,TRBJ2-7,CASSSTGVPYEQYF,TGTGCCAGCAGCTCGACGGGAGTCCCCTACGAGCAGTACTTC
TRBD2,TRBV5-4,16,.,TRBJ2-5,CASSLGLAGVSETQYF,TGTGCCAGCAGCTTGGGGTTAGCGGGAGTCTCAGAGACCCAGTACTTC
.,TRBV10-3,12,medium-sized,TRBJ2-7,CAISEGDYEQYF,TGTGCCATCAGTGAAGGAGACTACGAGCAGTACTTC
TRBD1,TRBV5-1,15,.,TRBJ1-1,CASSHEQGPLTEAFF,TGCGCCAGCAGCCACGAACAGGGGCCCCTCACTGAAGCTTTCTTT
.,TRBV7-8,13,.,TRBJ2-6,CASSSSGANVLTF,TGTGCCAGCAGCTCTTCTGGGGCCAACGTCCTGACTTTC
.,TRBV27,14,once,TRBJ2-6,CASSPPGGANVLTF,TGTGCCAGCAGCCCGCCGGGTGGGGCCAACGTCCTGACTTTC
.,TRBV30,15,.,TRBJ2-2,CAWKKRPDNTGELFF,TGTGCCTGGAAAAAGCGGCCAGATAACACCGGGGAGCTGTTTTTT
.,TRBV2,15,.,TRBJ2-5,CASSGVGRGKETQYF,TGTGCCAGCAGTGGGGTTGGGCGGGGTAAAGAGACCCAGTACTTC
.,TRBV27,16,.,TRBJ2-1,CASSLLGTEGPNEQFF,TGTGCCAGCAGTTTACTCGGGACTGAGGGGCCCAATGAGCAGTTCTTC
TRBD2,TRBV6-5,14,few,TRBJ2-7,CASREQTIAGEQYF,TGTGCCAGCAGGGAACAAACAATAGCGGGGGAGCAGTACTTC
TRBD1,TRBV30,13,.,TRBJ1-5,CAWRGQGNQPQHF,TGTGCCTGGCGGGGACAGGGCAATCAGCCCCAGCATTTT
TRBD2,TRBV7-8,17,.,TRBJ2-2,CASSLILPGGFTGELFF,TGTGCCAGCAGCTTAATTTTACCGGGAGGGTTCACCGGGGAGCTGTTTTTT
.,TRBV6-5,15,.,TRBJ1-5,CASRSSGGSNQPQHF,TGTGCCAGCAGATCCTCGGGGGGGAGCAATCAGCCCCAGCATTTT
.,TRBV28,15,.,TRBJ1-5,CASSFQGGGNQPQHF,TGTGCCAGCAGTTTTCAGGGCGGAGGCAATCAGCCCCAGCATTTT
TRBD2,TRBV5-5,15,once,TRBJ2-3,CASSLPGGGTDTQYF,TGTGCCAGCAGCTTGCCGGGAGGGGGGACAGATACGCAGTATTTT
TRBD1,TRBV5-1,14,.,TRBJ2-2,CATETGTNTGELFF,TGCGCCACCGAGACAGGGACGAACACCGGGGAGCTGTTTTTT
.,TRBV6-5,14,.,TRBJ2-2,CASSGTLNTGELFF,TGTGCCAGCTCTGGGACACTCAACACCGGGGAGCTGTTTTTT
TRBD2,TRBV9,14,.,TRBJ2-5,CASSPGTTQKTQYF,TGTGCCAGCAGCCCCGGGACTACTCAAAAGACCCAGTACTTC
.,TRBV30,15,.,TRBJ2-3,CAWRRTATSTDTQYF,TGTGCCTGGAGGCGGACTGCCACTAGCACAGATACGCAGTATTTT
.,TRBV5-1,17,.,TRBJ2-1,CASSFRQGLSSYNEQFF,TGCGCCAGCAGCTTTAGACAGGGACTTAGTTCCTACAATGAGCAGTTCTTC
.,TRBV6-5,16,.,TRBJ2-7,CASSYSFRQATYEQYF,TGTGCCAGCAGTTACTCTTTTCGACAGGCTACCTACGAGCAGTACTTC
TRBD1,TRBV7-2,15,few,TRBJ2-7,CASSLQGAPSNEQYF,TGTGCCAGCAGCTTACAGGGGGCCCCATCCAACGAGCAGTACTTC
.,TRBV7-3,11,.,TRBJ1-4,CASSLNKRLFF,TGTGCCAGCAGCTTAAATAAGCGTTTGTTTTTT
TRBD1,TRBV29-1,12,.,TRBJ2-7,CSVNTGVHEQYF,TGCAGCGTCAACACAGGGGTCCACGAGCAGTACTTC
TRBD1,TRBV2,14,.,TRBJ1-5,CASSQGVGSQPQHF,TGTGCCAGCAGCCAGGGGGTAGGGAGTCAGCCCCAGCATTTT
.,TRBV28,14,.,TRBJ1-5,CASSFGAENQPQHF,TGTGCCAGCAGTTTCGGAGCTGAGAATCAGCCCCAGCATTTT
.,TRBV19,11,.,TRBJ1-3,CGSSSGNTIYF,TGTGGATCGAGCTCTGGAAACACCATATATTTT
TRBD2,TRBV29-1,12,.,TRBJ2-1,CSVSSGSEGQFF,TGCAGCGTATCTAGCGGGAGCGAGGGGCAGTTCTTC
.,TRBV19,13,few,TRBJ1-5,CASSTGRDQPQHF,TGTGCCAGCTCCACAGGGAGAGATCAGCCCCAGCATTTT
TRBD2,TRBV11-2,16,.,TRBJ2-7,CASSAQAGGGPYEQYF,TGTGCCAGCAGCGCCCAAGCGGGAGGGGGCCCGTACGAGCAGTACTTC
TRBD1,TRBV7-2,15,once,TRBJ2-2,CASRPTRGRTGELFF,TGTGCCAGCAGACCCACGAGGGGGCGAACCGGGGAGCTGTTTTTT
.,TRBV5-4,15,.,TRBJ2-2,CASSLPGGQKRELFF,TGTGCCAGCAGCTTGCCAGGAGGGCAGAAGAGAGAACTGTTTTTT
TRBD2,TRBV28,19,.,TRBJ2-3,CASSSELGGSRASTDTQYF,TGTGCCAGCAGTTCGGAATTGGGGGGGAGCAGAGCGAGCACAGATACGCAGTATTTT
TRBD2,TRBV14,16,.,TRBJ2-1,CASSQDQAGGVYEQFF,TGTGCCAGCAGCCAAGATCAAGCGGGAGGGGTATATGAGCAGTTCTTC
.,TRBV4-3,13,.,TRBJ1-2,CASSQEAQYGYTF,TGCGCCAGCAGCCAAGAGGCCCAATATGGCTACACCTTC
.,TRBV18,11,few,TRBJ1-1,CASSSPPGAFF,TGTGCCAGCTCATCACCCCCCGGAGCTTTCTTT
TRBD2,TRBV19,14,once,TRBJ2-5,CASSTSGSSETQYF,TGTGCCAGTAGCACTAGCGGGAGCAGTGAGACCCAGTACTTC
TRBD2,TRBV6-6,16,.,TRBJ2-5,CASRLPGLAGQETQYF,TGTGCCAGCAGACTCCCCGGACTAGCGGGGCAAGAGACCCAGTACTTC
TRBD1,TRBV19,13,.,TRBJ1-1,CASSDRGLTEAFF,TGTGCCAGTAGTGACAGGGGCCTCACTGAAGCTTTCTTT
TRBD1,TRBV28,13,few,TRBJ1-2,CASSPGTVAGYTF,TGTGCCAGCAGCCCCGGGACAGTAGCAGGCTACACCTTC
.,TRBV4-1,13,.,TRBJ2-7,CASSRNRAGEQYF,TGCGCCAGCAGCCGGAACAGGGCTGGCGAGCAGTACTTC